The clone carrying this T cell receptor beta chain appeared once. Its antigen is currently unknown. CDR1 is SQVTM and CDR2 is ANQGSEA in the germline V gene. The CDR3 is 16 residues long. Germline trimming cut 4 bases from V and 4 bases from J; bases unmatched to any gene: 10. The data were taken from a study of shared clonotypes between healthy human individuals. Across the study: Those who served as donors were a couple of women and a few men between the ages of 18 and 49. Study results and caveats: The sharing of 5% to 6.5% of naive CD4 clonotypes was seen across several donors. Limitation of the genetic and exposure-history diversity represented came from the few donors.

Original processing notes: ImmunoSEQ supplied junction-only sequences lacking quality scores, so filtering was different. The method was immunoSEQ multiplex PCR; TCRdb's version includes in-frame clones alone and lacks a portion of them. Clone size and V and J calls were adopted from that table, with D and trimming inferred from the DNA. The data hold roughly 600,000 clones, with 98% observed a single time. CD45RO-negative, CCR7-positively selected cells formed the naive CD8 fraction, excluding terminally differentiated effector memory CD45RA+ cells. The sequenced sample was naive CD8+ T cells sorted from blood. This clonotype originated in a man aged 25 to 40 in good health. The chain has TRBV29-1 and TRBJ2-1; 10 bases are shared with TRBD2. DNA for the CDR3: TGCAGCGTTGTTGGCACTAGCGGGAATTCATACAATGAGCAGTTCTTC. Encoded protein: CSVVGTSGNSYNEQFF.